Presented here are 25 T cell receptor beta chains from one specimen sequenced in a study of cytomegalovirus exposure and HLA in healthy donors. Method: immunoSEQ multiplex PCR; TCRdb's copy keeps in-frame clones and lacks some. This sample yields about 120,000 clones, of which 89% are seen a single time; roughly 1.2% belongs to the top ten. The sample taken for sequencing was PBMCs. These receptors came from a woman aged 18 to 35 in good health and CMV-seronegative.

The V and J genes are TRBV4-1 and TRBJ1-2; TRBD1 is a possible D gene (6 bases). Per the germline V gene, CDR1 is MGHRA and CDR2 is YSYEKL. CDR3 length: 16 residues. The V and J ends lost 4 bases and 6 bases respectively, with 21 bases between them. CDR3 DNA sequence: TGCGCCAGCAGCCCCCTTGGTCAGGGGCGCTCACATGGCTACACCTTC. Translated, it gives CASSPLGQGRSHGYTF.

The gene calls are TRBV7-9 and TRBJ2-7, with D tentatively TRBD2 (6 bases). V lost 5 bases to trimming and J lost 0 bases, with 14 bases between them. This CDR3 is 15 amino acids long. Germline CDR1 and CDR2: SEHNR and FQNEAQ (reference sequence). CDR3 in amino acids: CASSQSGSSSYEQYF. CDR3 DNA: TGTGCCAGCAGCCAAAGCGGGTCCTCCTCCTACGAGCAGTACTTC.

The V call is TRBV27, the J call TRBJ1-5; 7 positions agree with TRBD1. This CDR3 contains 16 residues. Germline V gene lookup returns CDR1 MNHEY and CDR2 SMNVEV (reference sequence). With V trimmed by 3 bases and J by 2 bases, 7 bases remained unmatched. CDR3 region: CASSFTGQGGNQPQHF. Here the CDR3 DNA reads TGTGCCAGCAGTTTTACAGGTCAGGGGGGCAATCAGCCCCAGCATTTT.

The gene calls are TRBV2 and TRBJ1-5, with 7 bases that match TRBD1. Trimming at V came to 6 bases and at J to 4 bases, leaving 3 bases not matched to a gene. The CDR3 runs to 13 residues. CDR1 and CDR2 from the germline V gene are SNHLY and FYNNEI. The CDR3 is CASRGQRNQPQHF. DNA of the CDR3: TGTGCCAGCAGGGGACAGAGAAATCAGCCCCAGCATTTT.

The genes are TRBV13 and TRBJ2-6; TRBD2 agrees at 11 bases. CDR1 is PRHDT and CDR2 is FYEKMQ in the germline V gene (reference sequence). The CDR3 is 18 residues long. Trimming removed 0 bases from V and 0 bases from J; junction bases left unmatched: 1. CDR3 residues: CASSLGLAGGSGANVLTF. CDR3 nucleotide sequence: TGTGCCAGCAGCTTAGGCCTAGCGGGAGGCTCTGGGGCCAACGTCCTGACTTTC.

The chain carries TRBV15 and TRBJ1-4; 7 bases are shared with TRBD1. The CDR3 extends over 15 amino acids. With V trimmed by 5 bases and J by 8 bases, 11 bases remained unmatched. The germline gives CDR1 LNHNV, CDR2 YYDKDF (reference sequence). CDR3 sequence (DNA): TGTGCCACCAGCTTCCAACAGGGGTACTACGAAAAACTGTTTTTT. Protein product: CATSFQQGYYEKLFF.

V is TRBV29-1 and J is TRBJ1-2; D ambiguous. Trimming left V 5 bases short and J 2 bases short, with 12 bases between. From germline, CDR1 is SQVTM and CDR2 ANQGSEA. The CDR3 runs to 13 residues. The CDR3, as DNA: TGCAGCGTTCCCTTCGGTTCAAACTATGGCTACACCTTC. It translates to CSVPFGSNYGYTF.

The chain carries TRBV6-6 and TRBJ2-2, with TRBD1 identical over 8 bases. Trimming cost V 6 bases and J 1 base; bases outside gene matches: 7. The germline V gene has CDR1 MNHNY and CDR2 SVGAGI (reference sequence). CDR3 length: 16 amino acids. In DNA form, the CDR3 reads TGTGCCAGCAGCCGAACCGGGACAGGGAACACCGGGGAGCTGTTTTTT. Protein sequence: CASSRTGTGNTGELFF.

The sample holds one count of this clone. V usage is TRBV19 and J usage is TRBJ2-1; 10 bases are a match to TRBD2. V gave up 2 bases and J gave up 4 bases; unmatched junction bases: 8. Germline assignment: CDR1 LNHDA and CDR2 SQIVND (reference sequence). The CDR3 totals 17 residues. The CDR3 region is CASSIWASGGDYNEQFF. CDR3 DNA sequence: TGTGCCAGTAGTATATGGGCTAGCGGGGGAGATTACAATGAGCAGTTCTTC.

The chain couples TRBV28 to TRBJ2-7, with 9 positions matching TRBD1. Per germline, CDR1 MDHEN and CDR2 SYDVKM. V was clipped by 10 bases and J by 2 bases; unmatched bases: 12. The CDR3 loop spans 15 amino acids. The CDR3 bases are TGTGCCACCCCGTCGCGGGACAGGGCCCCCTACGAGCAGTACTTC. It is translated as CATPSRDRAPYEQYF.

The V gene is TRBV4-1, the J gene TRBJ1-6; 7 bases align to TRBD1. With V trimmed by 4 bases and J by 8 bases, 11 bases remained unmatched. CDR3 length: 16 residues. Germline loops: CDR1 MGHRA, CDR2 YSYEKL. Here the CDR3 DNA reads TGCGCCAGCAGCCCAGGGACAGTCGGAGAGTATTCACCCCTCCACTTT. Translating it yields CASSPGTVGEYSPLHF.

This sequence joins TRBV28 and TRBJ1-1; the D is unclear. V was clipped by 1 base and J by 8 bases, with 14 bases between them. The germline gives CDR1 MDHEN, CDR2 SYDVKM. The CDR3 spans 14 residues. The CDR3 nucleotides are TGTGCCAGCAGTTTATCGAGGGTATCGAAAGAAGCTTTCTTT. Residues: CASSLSRVSKEAFF.

This CDR3 is CASSLVQGDGELFF. In DNA, the CDR3 is TGTGCCAGCAGCTTAGTGCAGGGGGACGGGGAGCTGTTTTTT. The chain combines TRBV7-3 with TRBJ2-2; 7 positions agree with TRBD1. Germline values: CDR1 SGHTA, CDR2 FQGTGA. The CDR3 has 14 amino acids. The V and J ends lost 2 bases and 7 bases, in that order; junction bases with no gene match: 4.

The CDR3 bases are TGTGCCAGCAGTCAGGCTACCGACCAGGCGGAGACCCAGTACTTC. It is translated as CASSQATDQAETQYF. The chain joins TRBV25-1 to TRBJ2-5; D gene unclear. The CDR3 covers 15 residues. The germline V gene encodes CDR1 MGHDK and CDR2 SYGVNS. Trimming stripped 5 bases from V and 5 bases from J, with 18 bases between.

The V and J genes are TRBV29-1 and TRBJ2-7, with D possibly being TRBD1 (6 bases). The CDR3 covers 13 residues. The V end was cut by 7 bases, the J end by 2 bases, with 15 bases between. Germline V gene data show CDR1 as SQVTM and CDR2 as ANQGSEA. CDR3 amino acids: CSAKSDRAYEQYF. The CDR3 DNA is TGCAGCGCCAAGTCGGACAGAGCCTACGAGCAGTACTTC.

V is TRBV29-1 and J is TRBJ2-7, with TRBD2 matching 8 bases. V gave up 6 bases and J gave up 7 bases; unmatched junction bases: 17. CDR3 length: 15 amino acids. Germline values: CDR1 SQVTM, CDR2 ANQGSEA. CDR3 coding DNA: TGCAGCGTCATAGGGTCGCTAGCGGGTGAGGGAGAGCAGTACTTC. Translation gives CSVIGSLAGEGEQYF.

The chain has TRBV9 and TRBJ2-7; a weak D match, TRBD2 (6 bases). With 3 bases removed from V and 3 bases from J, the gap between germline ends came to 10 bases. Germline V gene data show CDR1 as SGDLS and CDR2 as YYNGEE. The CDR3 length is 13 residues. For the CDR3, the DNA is TGTGCCAGCAGCGGGGGGGATTACTACGAGCAGTACTTC. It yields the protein CASSGGDYYEQYF.

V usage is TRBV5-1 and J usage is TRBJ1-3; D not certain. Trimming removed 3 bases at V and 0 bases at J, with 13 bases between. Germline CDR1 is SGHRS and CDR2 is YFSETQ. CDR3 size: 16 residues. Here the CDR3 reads CASSSGDAASGNTIYF. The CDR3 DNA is TGCGCCAGCAGCTCCGGAGACGCGGCCTCTGGAAACACCATATATTTT.

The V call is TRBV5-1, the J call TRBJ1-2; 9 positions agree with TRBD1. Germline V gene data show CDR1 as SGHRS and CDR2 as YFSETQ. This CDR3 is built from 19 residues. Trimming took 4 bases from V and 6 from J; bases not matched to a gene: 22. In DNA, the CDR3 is TGCGCCAGCAGCATTGTGAGTCCGGGACAGGGCCCTTTGTATGATGGCTACACCTTC. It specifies CASSIVSPGQGPLYDGYTF.

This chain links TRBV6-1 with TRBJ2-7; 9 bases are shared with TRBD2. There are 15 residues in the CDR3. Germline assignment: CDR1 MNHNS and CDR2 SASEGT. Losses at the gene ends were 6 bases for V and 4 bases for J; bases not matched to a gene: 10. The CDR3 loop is CASREGASGVYEQYF. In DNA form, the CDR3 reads TGTGCCAGCAGAGAGGGGGCTAGCGGGGTTTACGAGCAGTACTTC.

This CDR3 reads CASSVGLSTDTQYF. The CDR3 region has the DNA TGTGCCAGCAGTGTGGGACTAAGCACAGATACGCAGTATTTT. The chain is built from TRBV2 and TRBJ2-3, with 7 bases identical to TRBD2. Germline CDR1 SNHLY, CDR2 FYNNEI. V shed 4 bases, J shed 0 bases, and the junction held 1 base outside the gene matches. The CDR3 covers 14 residues.

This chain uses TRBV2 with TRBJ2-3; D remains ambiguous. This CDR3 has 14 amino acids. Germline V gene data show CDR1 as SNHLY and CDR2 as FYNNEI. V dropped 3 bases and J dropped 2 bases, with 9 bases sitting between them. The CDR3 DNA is TGTGCCAGCAGTGAGAGGCAGACCACAGATACGCAGTATTTT. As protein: CASSERQTTDTQYF. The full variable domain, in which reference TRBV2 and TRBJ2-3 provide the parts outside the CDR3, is EPEVTQTPSHQVTQMGQEVILRCVPISNHLYFYWYRQILGQKVEFLVSFYNNEISEKSEIFDDQFSVERPDGSNFTLKIRSTKLEDSAMYFCASSERQTTDTQYFGPGTRLTVL.

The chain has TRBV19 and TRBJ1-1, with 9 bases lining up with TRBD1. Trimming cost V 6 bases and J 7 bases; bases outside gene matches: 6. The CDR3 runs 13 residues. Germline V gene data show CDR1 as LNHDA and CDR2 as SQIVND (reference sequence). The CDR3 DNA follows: TGTGCCAGTAGAAACAGGGGGCGCGGTGAAGCTTTCTTT. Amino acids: CASRNRGRGEAFF.

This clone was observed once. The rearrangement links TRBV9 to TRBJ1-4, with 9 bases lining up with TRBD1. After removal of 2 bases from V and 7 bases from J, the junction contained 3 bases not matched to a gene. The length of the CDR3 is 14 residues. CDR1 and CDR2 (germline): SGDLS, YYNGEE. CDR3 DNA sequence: TGTGCCAGCAGCGTGGGACAGGGAGGTGAAAAACTGTTTTTT. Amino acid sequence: CASSVGQGGEKLFF.

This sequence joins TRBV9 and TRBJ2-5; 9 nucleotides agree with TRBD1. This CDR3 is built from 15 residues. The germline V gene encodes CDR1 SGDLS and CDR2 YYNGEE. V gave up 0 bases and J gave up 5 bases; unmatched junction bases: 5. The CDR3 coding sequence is TGTGCCAGCAGCGTAGAACAGGGGGCGTTCGAGACCCAGTACTTC. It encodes CASSVEQGAFETQYF.